A selection of T cell receptor beta chains follows, all from one sample in a study of T-cell reconstitution after alpha-beta-depleted transplantation in children. One entry per CDR3 protein, called by TCRdb with MiXCR from the PCR reads. This sample carries some 260,000 distinct CDR3 sequences, 20% to 30% of them seen once, and the ten largest clones take about 5%. This sample comprised PBMCs, mostly from graft donor cells, obtained 360 days after TCRalphabeta/CD19-depleted stem cell transplant. The receptors here all came from a female patient aged 2-15 years who had a stem cell transplant for congenital amegakaryocytic thrombocytopenia, so the T cells may come from the graft donor. Each CDR3 is given with its conserved first and last residue. D genes are given only for firm matches. Clone size is stated in some rows and not others, as once, few, many or a class when expanded.

j_call d_call clone_size v_call cdr3_nt cdr3_aa
TRBJ2-7 TRBD2 few TRBV20-1 TGCAGTGCGTTGACTAGCACCCACTACGAGCAGTACTTC CSALTSTHYEQYF
TRBJ2-1 TRBD2 few TRBV20-1 TGCAGTGCTCCCTCGACCCACCGGGACTATGGTGAGCAGTTCTTC CSAPSTHRDYGEQFF
TRBJ2-3 NA few TRBV12-3/TRBV12-4 TGTGCCAGCAGCCCGAGGGGACGGACCACAGATACGCAGTATTTT CASSPRGRTTDTQYF
TRBJ1-1 NA few TRBV6-1 TGTGCCAGCAGTCTTACAGGGTGGGGCCAGTACCCGAACACTGAAGCTTTCTTT CASSLTGWGQYPNTEAFF
TRBJ2-3 NA few TRBV2 TGTGCCAGCAACGCTCCAAGCACAGATACGCAGTATTTT CASNAPSTDTQYF
TRBJ2-1 NA NA TRBV5-4 TGTGCCAGCAGCTTAGGGGCGGCATTCTACAATGAGCAGTTCTTC CASSLGAAFYNEQFF
TRBJ2-7 NA few TRBV2 TGTGCCAGCAGCTATTGGGACGAACAACCTTACGAGCAGTACTTC CASSYWDEQPYEQYF
TRBJ1-5 NA NA TRBV30 TGTGCCTGGAGTGTAGGGGCAGGGGCGAGGCAGCCCCAGCATTTT CAWSVGAGARQPQHF
TRBJ2-7 TRBD2 few TRBV28 TGTGCCAGCAGTTTCTGGCGGGGGGACTCCTACGAGCAGTACTTC CASSFWRGDSYEQYF
TRBJ2-7 TRBD1 few TRBV20-1 TGCAGTGCAGAGCCCGGGACAGGGGATTACGAGCAGTACTTC CSAEPGTGDYEQYF
TRBJ1-1 NA NA TRBV5-6 TGTGCCAGCAGCTTGTTGGCCAGGGTGGGTGAAGCTTTCTTT CASSLLARVGEAFF
TRBJ2-7 NA NA TRBV28 TGTGCCAGCACCCAAGGGATTACCCTCTACGAGCAGTACTTC CASTQGITLYEQYF
TRBJ2-5 NA few TRBV24-1 TGTGCCACCAGTGATTTTTCCCGGGCAGTCCTCCAAGAGACCCAGTACTTC CATSDFSRAVLQETQYF
TRBJ2-7 NA NA TRBV3-1 TGTGCCAGCAGCCAAGAGCGCAGGGGCTGGGGGCAGTACTTC CASSQERRGWGQYF
TRBJ1-1 NA few TRBV11-2 TGTGCCAGCAGCTTATCTATGGCGGGCACTGAAGCTTTCTTT CASSLSMAGTEAFF
TRBJ2-3 NA NA TRBV20-1 TGCAGTGCTAGAGGTTTCAGGGGAGGGATAGATACGCAGTATTTT CSARGFRGGIDTQYF
TRBJ2-5 TRBD2 NA TRBV7-2 TGTGCCAGCAGCCCGCTAGCGGGAGCGGGGGAGACCCAGTACTTC CASSPLAGAGETQYF
TRBJ2-7 NA NA TRBV20-1 TGCAGTGCTAGGTTAGCAGGGGAAAAATACGAGCAGTACTTC CSARLAGEKYEQYF
TRBJ2-7 TRBD2 few TRBV20-1 TGCAGTGCTACCACCATAGATAGCGGGAGGATTCTCACCTACGAGCAGTACTTC CSATTIDSGRILTYEQYF
TRBJ2-3 NA NA TRBV5-1 TGCGCCAGCAGCTTAGCTTCCCGAGATACGCAGTATTTT CASSLASRDTQYF
TRBJ2-7 TRBD2 few TRBV12-3/TRBV12-4 TGTGCCAGCAGTCCCTCCTGGACTAGCGGCTCCTACGAGCAGTACTTC CASSPSWTSGSYEQYF
TRBJ2-1 TRBD2 NA TRBV2 TGTGCCAGCGAGGGACTAGGGACCGATGAGCAGTTCTTC CASEGLGTDEQFF
TRBJ1-5 NA NA TRBV28 TGTGCCAGCAATGCTGTGGGCGGTAGCAATCAGCCCCAGCATTTT CASNAVGGSNQPQHF
TRBJ2-2 NA NA TRBV4-3 TGCGCCAGCAGCCAGGAGATTGGGAGGACCGGGGAGCTGTTTTTT CASSQEIGRTGELFF
TRBJ2-7 NA many TRBV6-2/TRBV6-3 TGTGCCAGCAGTGACGCACAGGGCAACTACGAGCAGTACTTC CASSDAQGNYEQYF
TRBJ1-3 NA NA TRBV21-1 TGTGCCAGCAGCAAAGTGGCGGGCAACACCATATATTTT CASSKVAGNTIYF
TRBJ1-5 TRBD1 NA TRBV6-1 TGTGCCAGCAGCGCTGACAGGGATGACCAGCCCCAGCATTTT CASSADRDDQPQHF
TRBJ2-5 TRBD2 many TRBV7-6 TGTGCCAGCAGCTCCGATTTAGCGGGAGAGTACCAAGAGACCCAGTACTTC CASSSDLAGEYQETQYF
TRBJ2-5 NA NA TRBV12-3/TRBV12-4 TGTGCCAGCAGTCGCCGGGCCATCTGGGAGACCCAGTACTTC CASSRRAIWETQYF
TRBJ2-3 TRBD2 NA TRBV6-2/TRBV6-3 TGTGCCAGCAGTCCTATTCAGACTAGCGGTCGTTCAGATACGCAGTATTTT CASSPIQTSGRSDTQYF
TRBJ2-1 NA NA TRBV4-3 TGCGCCAGCAGCCGATTTAGCGGAGGGCTAGTTATGATCAATGAGCAGTTCTTC CASSRFSGGLVMINEQFF
TRBJ2-1 NA many TRBV5-1 TGCGCCAGCAGCTTGGAACACTTGGTGGGGGTGGATGAGCAGTTCTTC CASSLEHLVGVDEQFF
TRBJ2-3 NA NA TRBV5-1 TGCGCCAGCAGCCCTGGGGATAACACAGATACGCAGTATTTT CASSPGDNTDTQYF
TRBJ1-4 NA NA TRBV10-3 TGTGCCATCAGTGAGTCGTTAGCTTTCGAGAAACTGTTTTTT CAISESLAFEKLFF
TRBJ2-1 NA NA TRBV10-3 TGTGCCATCAGTGAGTCCCCCGGGGCCCCGGGGGAGCAGTTCTTC CAISESPGAPGEQFF
TRBJ2-1 TRBD2 NA TRBV7-6 TGTGCCAGCAGCCCCTACCGGGGACTAGCGGGAAGCTACAATGAGCAGTTCTTC CASSPYRGLAGSYNEQFF
TRBJ1-1 NA few TRBV6-1 TGTGCCAGCTATCCTCCGAGGACAGAAAACACTGAAGCTTTCTTT CASYPPRTENTEAFF
TRBJ2-3 NA few TRBV3-1 TGTGCCAGCAGCCAGTATCATATAGCGAGCACAGATACGCAGTATTTT CASSQYHIASTDTQYF
TRBJ2-5 NA few TRBV9 TGTGCCAGCAGCGTAGCGGGTAGGGGAGAAGAGACCCAGTACTTC CASSVAGRGEETQYF
TRBJ2-3 NA few TRBV3-1 TGTGCCAGCAGCCAGGATCCGAGGGTAGGGCCCAGCACAGATACGCAGTATTTT CASSQDPRVGPSTDTQYF
TRBJ2-5 NA many TRBV29-1 TGCAGCGTTGAAACCCAAGAGACCCAGTACTTC CSVETQETQYF
TRBJ1-5 NA few TRBV12-3/TRBV12-4 TGTGCCAGCAGTCCACGAGCTCAGCCCCAGCATTTT CASSPRAQPQHF
TRBJ1-1 NA few TRBV19 TGTGCCAGTCGGGCAGCCTATGAAGCTTTCTTT CASRAAYEAFF
TRBJ2-7 NA few TRBV27 TGTGCCAGCAGTCCTCGACCCTTCTCCTACGAGCAGTACTTC CASSPRPFSYEQYF
TRBJ2-7 NA NA TRBV4-1 TGCGCCAGCAGCCAAGTCGAGTCCGAGCAGTACTTC CASSQVESEQYF
TRBJ1-2 NA few TRBV10-2 TGCGCCAGCAGTGAGTCGAGAGGTTTGTTCGGCTACACCTTC CASSESRGLFGYTF
TRBJ1-2 TRBD1 NA TRBV30 TGTGCCTGGAGTGCACTCGGGACAGAGGGGGACTATGGCTACACCTTC CAWSALGTEGDYGYTF
TRBJ2-2 TRBD2 NA TRBV5-1 TGCGCCAGCAGCTTGCGGCTAGCGGGGGGAGTTACCGGGGAGCTGTTTTTT CASSLRLAGGVTGELFF